Sequencing of this T cell receptor (beta chain) was carried out in a study of identical twins. Each CDR3 protein is one row after TCRdb ran MiXCR on the 5' RACE reads. The sample shows 470,000 or so distinct CDR3 sequences, 20% to 25% of them seen only once. This CDR3 is built from 14 residues. CDR1 and CDR2 from the germline V gene are LGHDT and YNNKEL (reference sequence). Trimming shortened V by 1 base and J by 3 bases, and 7 bases separated the two germline ends. This clonotype turned up a few times. The data were also submitted as part of a second study, on T cells expressing NK-cell markers.

The J gene is TRBJ1-5, the V gene TRBV3-1; no definite D call. This receptor was taken from a young woman in good health. The specimen was CD4+ T cells sorted from blood. The CDR3 nucleotides read TGTGCCAGCAGCCAAGGGGTGCTCAATCAGCCCCAGCATTTT. This sequence encodes CASSQGVLNQPQHF. Based on the CDR3 plus reference TRBV3-1 and TRBJ1-5, the full variable domain is DTAVSQTPKYLVTQMGNDKSIKCEQNLGHDTMYWYKQDSKKFLKIMFSYNNKELIINETVPNRFSPKSPDKAHLNLHINSLELGDSAVYFCASSQGVLNQPQHFGDGTRLSIL.